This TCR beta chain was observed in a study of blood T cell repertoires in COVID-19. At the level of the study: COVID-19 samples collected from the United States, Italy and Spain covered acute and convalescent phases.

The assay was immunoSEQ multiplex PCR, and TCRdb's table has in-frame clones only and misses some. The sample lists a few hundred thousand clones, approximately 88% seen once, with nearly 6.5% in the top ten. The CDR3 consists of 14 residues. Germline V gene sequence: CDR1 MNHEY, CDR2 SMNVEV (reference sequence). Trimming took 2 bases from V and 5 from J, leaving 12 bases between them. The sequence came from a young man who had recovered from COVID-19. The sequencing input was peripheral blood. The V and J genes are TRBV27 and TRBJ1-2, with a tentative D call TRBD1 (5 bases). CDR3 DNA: TGTGCCAGCAGTTTAAACCGGGGGACTTATGGCTACACCTTC. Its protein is CASSLNRGTYGYTF.